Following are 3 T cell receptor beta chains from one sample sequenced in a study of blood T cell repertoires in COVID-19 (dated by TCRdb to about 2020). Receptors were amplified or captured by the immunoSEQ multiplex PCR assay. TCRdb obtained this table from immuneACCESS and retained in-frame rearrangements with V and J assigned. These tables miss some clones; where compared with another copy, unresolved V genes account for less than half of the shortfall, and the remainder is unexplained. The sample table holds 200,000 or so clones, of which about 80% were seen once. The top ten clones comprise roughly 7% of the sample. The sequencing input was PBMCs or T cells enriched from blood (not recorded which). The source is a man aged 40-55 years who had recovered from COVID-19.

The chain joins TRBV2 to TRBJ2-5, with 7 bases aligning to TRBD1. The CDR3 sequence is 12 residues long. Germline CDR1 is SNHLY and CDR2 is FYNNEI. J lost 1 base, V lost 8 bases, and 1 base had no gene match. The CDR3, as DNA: TGTGCCAGCGGGACAGTCCAAGAGACCCAGTACTTC. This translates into CASGTVQETQYF.

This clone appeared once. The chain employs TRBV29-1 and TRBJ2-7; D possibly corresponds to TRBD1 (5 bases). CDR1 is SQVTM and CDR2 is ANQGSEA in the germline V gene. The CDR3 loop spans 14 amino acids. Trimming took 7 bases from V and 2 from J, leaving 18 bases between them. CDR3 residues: CSGKSDKAPYEQYF. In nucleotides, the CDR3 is TGCAGCGGGAAGTCGGACAAGGCGCCCTACGAGCAGTACTTC.

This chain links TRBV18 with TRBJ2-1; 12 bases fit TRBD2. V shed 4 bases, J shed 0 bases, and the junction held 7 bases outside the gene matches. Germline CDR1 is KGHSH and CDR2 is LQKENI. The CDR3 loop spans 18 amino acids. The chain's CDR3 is CASSHEGLAGYSYNEQFF. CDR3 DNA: TGTGCCAGCTCACATGAGGGACTAGCGGGTTACTCCTACAATGAGCAGTTCTTC.